These 5 T cell receptor beta chains were sequenced from one sample in a study of blood T cells in healthy people across ages. PCR was performed a second time for roughly 7 to 11 cycles using a sample-barcoded 5' primer and a J-beta primer mix. TCRdb recomputed calls from the 5' RACE reads with MiXCR, one row per CDR3 protein. The data hold around 1,700,000 distinct CDR3 sequences, with 28% observed a single time. The sequencing sample was made of blood. These receptors all stem from a woman aged 30 to 39 in good health.

This sequence joins TRBV14 and TRBJ2-7; D is undetermined. Germline assignment: CDR1 SGHDN and CDR2 FVKESK. V was clipped by 4 bases and J by 8 bases, with 21 bases between them. This CDR3 spans 15 amino acids. The CDR3: CASSPHTQLFGQQYF. The CDR3 DNA follows: TGTGCCAGCAGCCCCCACACCCAGCTCTTTGGGCAGCAGTACTTC.

The chain couples TRBV12-5 to TRBJ1-2; the D gene is possibly TRBD1 (5 bases). Germline CDR1 LGHNT, CDR2 FRNRAP. CDR3 length equals 15 residues. The germline V and J ends were trimmed by 7 bases and 0 bases, with 15 bases remaining between them. CDR3 loop: CASAPGDLANYGYTF. CDR3 sequence (DNA): TGTGCTAGTGCCCCTGGGGACTTAGCTAACTATGGCTACACCTTC.

This clonotype was counted between two and nine times. This chain uses TRBV4-3 with TRBJ1-1; D is uncertain. Germline loops: CDR1 LGHNA, CDR2 YSLEER. Trimming left V 0 bases short and J 8 bases short, with 10 bases between. This CDR3 spans 13 amino acids. CDR3 bases: TGCGCCAGCAGCCAAGAAGGAGGAGTGGAAGCTTTCTTT. Protein product: CASSQEGGVEAFF.

Note on this clonotype: A read error may be the cause here, since a much bigger clone is one base away. This sequence joins TRBV5-1 and TRBJ2-6, with a possible D match to TRBD2 (6 bases). The germline CDR1 and CDR2 sequences are SGHRS and YFSETQ. This CDR3 comprises 17 residues. Here the CDR3 reads CASSFRDGDSEANVLTF. CDR3 in DNA: TGCGCCAGCAGCTTCCGGGACGGGGACTCTGAGGCCAACGTCCTGACTTTC.

V and J are TRBV7-9 and TRBJ2-3; D gene ambiguous. V dropped 1 base and J dropped 3 bases, with 11 bases sitting between them. The CDR3 has 15 amino acids. CDR1 and CDR2 from the germline V gene are SEHNR and FQNEAQ (reference sequence). CDR3 residues: CASSLGRLLTDTQYF. For the CDR3, the DNA is TGTGCCAGCAGCTTAGGGCGGCTTTTGACAGATACGCAGTATTTT.